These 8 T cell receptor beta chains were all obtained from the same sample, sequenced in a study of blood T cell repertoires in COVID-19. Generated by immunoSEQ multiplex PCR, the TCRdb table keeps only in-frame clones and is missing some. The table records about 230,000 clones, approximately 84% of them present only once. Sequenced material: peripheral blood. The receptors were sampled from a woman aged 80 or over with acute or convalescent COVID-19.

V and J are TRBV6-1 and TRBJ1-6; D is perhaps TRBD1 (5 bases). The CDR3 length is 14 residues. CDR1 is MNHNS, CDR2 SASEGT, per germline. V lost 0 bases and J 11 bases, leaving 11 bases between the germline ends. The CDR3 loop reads CASSEAGGATPLHF. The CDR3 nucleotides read TGTGCCAGCAGTGAAGCGGGAGGGGCGACACCCCTCCACTTT.

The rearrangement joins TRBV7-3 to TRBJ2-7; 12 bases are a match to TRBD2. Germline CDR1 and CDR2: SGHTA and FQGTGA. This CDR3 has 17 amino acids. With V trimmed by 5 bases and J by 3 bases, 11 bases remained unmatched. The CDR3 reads CASSRPTSGRNVYEQYF. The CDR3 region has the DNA TGTGCCAGCAGCCGTCCTACTAGCGGGAGGAATGTCTACGAGCAGTACTTC.

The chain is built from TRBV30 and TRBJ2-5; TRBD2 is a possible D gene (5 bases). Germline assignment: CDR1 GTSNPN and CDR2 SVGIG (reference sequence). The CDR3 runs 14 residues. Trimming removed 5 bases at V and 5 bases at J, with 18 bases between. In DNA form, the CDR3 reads TGTGCCTGGGGTCGACGCGAGGGCCGGGAGACCCAGTACTTC. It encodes CAWGRREGRETQYF.

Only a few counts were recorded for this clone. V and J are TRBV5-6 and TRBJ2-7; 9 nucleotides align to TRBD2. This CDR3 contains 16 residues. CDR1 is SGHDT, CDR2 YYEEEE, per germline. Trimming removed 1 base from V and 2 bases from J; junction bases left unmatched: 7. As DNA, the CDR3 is TGTGCCAGCAGCTTGTTAGCGGGAGTAGCTACCTACGAGCAGTACTTC. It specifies CASSLLAGVATYEQYF.

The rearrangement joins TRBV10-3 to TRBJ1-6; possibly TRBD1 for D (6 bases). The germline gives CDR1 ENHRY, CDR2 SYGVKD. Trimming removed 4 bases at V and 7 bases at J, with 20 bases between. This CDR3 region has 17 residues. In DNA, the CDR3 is TGTGCCATCAGTGGAGCGGGGGGCAGAAGGGAAAATTCACCCCTCCACTTT. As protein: CAISGAGGRRENSPLHF.

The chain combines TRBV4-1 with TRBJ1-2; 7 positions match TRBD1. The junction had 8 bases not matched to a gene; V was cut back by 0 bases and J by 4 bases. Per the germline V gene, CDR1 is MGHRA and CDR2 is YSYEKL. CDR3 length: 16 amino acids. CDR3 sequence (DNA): TGCGCCAGCAGCCAAGATTGGGACAGCCCGACCTATGGCTACACCTTC. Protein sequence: CASSQDWDSPTYGYTF.

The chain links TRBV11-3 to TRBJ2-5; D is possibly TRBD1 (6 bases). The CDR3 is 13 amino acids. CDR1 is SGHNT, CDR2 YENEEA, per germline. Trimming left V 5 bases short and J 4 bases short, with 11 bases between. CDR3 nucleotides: TGTGCCAGCAGCGTCAGGGGTACAGAGACCCAGTACTTC. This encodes CASSVRGTETQYF.

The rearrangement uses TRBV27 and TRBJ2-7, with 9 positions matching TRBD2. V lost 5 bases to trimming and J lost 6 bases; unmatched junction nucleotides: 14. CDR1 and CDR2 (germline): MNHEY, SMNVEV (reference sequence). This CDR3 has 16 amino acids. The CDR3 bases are TGTGCCAGCAGTCCAAGTCCTAGCGGGACCAAGAGCGAGCAGTACTTC. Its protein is CASSPSPSGTKSEQYF.